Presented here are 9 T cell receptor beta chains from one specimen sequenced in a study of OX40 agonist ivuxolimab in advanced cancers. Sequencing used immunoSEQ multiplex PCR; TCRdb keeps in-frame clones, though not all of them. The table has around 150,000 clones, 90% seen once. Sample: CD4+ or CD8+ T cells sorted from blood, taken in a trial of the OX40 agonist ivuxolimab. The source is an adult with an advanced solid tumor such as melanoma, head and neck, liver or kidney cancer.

The CDR3 loop reads CATSRDWGSSYNEQFF. As DNA, the CDR3 is TGTGCCACCAGCAGAGACTGGGGGAGCTCCTACAATGAGCAGTTCTTC. V usage is TRBV15 and J usage is TRBJ2-1, with D perhaps TRBD1 or TRBD2 (5 bases each). CDR1 and CDR2 (germline): LNHNV, YYDKDF (reference sequence). This CDR3 spans 16 amino acids. V was shortened by 0 bases and J by 0 bases, with 9 bases between the two germline ends.

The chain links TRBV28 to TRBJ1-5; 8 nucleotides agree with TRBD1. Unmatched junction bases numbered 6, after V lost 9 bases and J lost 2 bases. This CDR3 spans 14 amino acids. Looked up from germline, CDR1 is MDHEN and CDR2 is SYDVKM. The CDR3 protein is CASKTGVGNQPQHF. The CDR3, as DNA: TGTGCCAGTAAGACAGGGGTTGGCAATCAGCCCCAGCATTTT. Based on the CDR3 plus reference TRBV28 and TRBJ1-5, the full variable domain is DVKVTQSSRYLVKRTGEKVFLECVQDMDHENMFWYRQDPGLGLRLIYFSYDVKMKEKGDIPEGYSVSREKKERFSLILESASTNQTSMYLCASKTGVGNQPQHFGDGTRLSIL.

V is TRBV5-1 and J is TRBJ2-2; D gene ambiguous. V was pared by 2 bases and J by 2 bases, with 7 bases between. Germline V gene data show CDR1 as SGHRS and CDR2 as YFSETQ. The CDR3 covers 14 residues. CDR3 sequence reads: CASSLQTNTGELFF. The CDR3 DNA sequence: TGCGCCAGCAGCTTACAAACCAACACCGGGGAGCTGTTTTTT.

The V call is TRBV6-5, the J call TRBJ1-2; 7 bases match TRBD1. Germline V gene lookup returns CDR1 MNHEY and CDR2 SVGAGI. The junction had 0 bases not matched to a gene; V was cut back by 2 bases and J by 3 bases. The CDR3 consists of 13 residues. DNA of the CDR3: TGTGCCAGCAGTTACGGGACAGACTATGGCTACACCTTC. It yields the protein CASSYGTDYGYTF.

The CDR3 DNA reads as TGCAGCGTTACGGTGTCGGCAGATACGCAGTATTTT. It is translated as CSVTVSADTQYF. The V call is TRBV29-1, the J call TRBJ2-3; D remains unclear. V lost 5 bases and J lost 4, with 10 bases in between. CDR1 and CDR2 from the germline V gene are SQVTM and ANQGSEA. The length of the CDR3 is 12 residues.

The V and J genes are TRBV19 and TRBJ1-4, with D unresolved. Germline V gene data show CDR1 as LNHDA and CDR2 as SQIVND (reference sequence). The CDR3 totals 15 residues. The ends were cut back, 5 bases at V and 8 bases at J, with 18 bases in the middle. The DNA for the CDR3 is TGTGCCAGTAGTGGGCGCGTAGGCGACGAAGAAAAACTGTTTTTT. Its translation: CASSGRVGDEEKLFF.

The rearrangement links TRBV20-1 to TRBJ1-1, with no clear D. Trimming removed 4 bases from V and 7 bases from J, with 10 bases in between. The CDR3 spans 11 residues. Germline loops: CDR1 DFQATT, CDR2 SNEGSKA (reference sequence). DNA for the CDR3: TGCAGTGCTAAGCACAGAGATGAAGCTTTCTTT. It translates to CSAKHRDEAFF.

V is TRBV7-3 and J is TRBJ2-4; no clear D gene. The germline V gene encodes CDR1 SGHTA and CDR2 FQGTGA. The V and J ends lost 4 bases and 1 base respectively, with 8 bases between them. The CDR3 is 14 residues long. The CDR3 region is CASSSSAAKNIQYF. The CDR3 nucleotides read TGTGCCAGCAGCTCCTCGGCGGCCAAAAACATTCAGTACTTC.

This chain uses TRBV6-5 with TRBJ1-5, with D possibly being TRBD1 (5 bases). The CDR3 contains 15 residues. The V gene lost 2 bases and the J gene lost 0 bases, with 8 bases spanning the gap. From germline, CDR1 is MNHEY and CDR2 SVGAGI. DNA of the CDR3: TGTGCCAGCAGTTACGGGGGGGGTAGCAATCAGCCCCAGCATTTT. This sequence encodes CASSYGGGSNQPQHF.